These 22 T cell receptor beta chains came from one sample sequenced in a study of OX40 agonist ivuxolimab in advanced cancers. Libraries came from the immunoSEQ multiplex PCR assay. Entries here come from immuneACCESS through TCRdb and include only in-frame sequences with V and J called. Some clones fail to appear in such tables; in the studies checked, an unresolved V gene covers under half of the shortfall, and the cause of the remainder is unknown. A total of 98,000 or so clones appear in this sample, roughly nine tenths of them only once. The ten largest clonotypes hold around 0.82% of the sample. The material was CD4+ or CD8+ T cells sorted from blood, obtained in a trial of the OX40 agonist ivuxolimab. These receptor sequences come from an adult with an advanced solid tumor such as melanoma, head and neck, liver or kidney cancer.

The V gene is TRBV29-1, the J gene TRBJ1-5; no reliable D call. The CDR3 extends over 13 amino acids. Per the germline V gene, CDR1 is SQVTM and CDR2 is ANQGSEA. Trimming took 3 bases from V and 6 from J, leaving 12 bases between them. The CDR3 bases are TGCAGCGTTGAGCCCGATAGAGGTCAGCCCCAGCATTTT. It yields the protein CSVEPDRGQPQHF.

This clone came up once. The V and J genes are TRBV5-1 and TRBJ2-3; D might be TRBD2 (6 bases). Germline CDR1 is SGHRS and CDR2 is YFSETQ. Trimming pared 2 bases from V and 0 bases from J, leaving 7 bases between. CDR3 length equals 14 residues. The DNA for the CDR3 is TGCGCCAGCAGCTTTGCGGGGAGCACAGATACGCAGTATTTT. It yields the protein CASSFAGSTDTQYF.

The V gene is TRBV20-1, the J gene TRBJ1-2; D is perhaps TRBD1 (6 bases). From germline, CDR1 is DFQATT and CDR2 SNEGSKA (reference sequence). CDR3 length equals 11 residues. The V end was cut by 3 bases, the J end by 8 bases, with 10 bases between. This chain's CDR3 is CSASRTDGYTF. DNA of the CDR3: TGCAGTGCTAGTCGGACAGACGGCTACACCTTC.

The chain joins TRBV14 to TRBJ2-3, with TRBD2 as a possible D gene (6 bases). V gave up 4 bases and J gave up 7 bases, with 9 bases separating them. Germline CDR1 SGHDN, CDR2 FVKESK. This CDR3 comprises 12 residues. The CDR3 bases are TGTGCCAGCAGCCCACGGGGGTATACGCAGTATTTT. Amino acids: CASSPRGYTQYF.

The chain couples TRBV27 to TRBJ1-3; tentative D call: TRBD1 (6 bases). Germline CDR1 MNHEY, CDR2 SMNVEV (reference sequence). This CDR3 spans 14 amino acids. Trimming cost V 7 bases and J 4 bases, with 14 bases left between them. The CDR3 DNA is TGTGCCAGCAAACCTGGGACATCCGGAAACACCATATATTTT. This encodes CASKPGTSGNTIYF.

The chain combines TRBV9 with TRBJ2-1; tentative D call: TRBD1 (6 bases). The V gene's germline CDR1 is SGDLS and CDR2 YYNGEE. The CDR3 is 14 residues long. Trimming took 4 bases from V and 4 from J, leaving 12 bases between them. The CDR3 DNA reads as TGTGCCAGCAGCCCTTCGGACAGATACAATGAGCAGTTCTTC. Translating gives CASSPSDRYNEQFF.

The CDR3 here is CASRLAGDRPGELFF. The CDR3 bases are TGCGCCAGCCGACTAGCGGGAGATCGGCCCGGGGAGCTGTTTTTT. The chain links TRBV5-1 to TRBJ2-2; 12 bases are a match to TRBD2. Germline loops: CDR1 SGHRS, CDR2 YFSETQ. J was trimmed by 6 bases and V by 7 bases; bases with no gene match: 7. This CDR3 spans 15 amino acids.

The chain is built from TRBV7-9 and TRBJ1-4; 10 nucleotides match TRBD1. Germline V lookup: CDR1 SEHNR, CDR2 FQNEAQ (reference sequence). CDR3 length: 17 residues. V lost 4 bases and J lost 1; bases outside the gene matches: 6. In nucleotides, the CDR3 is TGTGCCAGCAGCTCCTCGGGACAGGGGATAACTAATGAAAAACTGTTTTTT. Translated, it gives CASSSSGQGITNEKLFF. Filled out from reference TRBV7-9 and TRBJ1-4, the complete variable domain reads DTGVSQNPRHKITKRGQNVTFRCDPISEHNRLYWYRQTLGQGPEFLTYFQNEAQLEKSRLLSDRFSAERPKGSFSTLEIQRTEQGDSAMYLCASSSSGQGITNEKLFFGSGTQLSVL.

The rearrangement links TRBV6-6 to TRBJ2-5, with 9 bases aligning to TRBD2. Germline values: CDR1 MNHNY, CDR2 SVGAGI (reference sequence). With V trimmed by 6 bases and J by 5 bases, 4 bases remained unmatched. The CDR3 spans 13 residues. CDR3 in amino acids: CASRGLAGETQYF. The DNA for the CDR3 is TGTGCCAGCAGGGGACTAGCCGGCGAGACCCAGTACTTC.

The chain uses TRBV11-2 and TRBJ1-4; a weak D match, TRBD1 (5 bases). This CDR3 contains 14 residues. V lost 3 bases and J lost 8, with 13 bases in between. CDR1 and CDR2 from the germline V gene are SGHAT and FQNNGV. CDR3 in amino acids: CASSFRGVKEKLFF. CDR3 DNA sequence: TGTGCCAGCAGCTTCCGAGGGGTTAAGGAAAAACTGTTTTTT. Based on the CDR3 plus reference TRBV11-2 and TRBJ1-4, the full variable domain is EAGVAQSPRYKIIEKRQSVAFWCNPISGHATLYWYQQILGQGPKLLIQFQNNGVVDDSQLPKDRFSAERLKGVDSTLKIQPAKLEDSAVYLCASSFRGVKEKLFFGSGTQLSVL.

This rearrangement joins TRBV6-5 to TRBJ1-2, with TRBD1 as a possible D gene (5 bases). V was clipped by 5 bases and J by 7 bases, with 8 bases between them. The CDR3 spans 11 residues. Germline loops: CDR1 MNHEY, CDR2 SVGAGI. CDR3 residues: CASSHQGGYTF. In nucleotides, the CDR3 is TGTGCCAGCAGTCACCAGGGTGGCTACACCTTC.

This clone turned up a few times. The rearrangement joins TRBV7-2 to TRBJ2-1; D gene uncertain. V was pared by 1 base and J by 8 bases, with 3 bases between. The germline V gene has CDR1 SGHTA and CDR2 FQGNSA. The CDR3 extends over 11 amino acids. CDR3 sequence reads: CASSLVDEQFF. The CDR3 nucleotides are TGTGCCAGCAGCTTAGTGGATGAGCAGTTCTTC.

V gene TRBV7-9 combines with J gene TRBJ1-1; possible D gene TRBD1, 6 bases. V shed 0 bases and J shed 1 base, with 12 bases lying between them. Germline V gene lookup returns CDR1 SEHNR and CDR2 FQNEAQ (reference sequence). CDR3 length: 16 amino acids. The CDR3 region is CASSLARGGRNTEAFF. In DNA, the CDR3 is TGTGCCAGCAGCTTAGCGCGGGGGGGCAGGAACACTGAAGCTTTCTTT.

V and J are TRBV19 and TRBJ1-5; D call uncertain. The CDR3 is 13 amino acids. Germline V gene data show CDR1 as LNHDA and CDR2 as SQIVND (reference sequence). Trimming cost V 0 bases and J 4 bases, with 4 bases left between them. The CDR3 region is CASSIEENQPQHF. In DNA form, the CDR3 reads TGTGCCAGTAGTATAGAGGAAAATCAGCCCCAGCATTTT.

CDR3 in amino acids: CASSQRTRVLGEKLFF. The CDR3 nucleotides read TGTGCCAGCAGTCAAAGGACCAGGGTATTAGGTGAAAAACTGTTTTTT. The chain carries TRBV27 and TRBJ1-4; D might be TRBD1 (5 bases). This CDR3 is 16 amino acids long. Trimming took 5 bases from V and 7 from J, leaving 20 bases between them. CDR1 and CDR2 from the germline V gene are MNHEY and SMNVEV (reference sequence).

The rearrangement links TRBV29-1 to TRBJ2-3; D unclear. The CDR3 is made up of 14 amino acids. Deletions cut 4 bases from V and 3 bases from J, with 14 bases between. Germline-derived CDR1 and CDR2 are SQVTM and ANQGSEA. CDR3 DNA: TGCAGCGTTGTGCAGAGTCTTGGGACAGATACGCAGTATTTT. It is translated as CSVVQSLGTDTQYF.

DNA of the CDR3: TGTGCCAGCAGCCAAGATCACAGGCCGGCAAATGAAAAACTGTTTTTT. This gives the protein CASSQDHRPANEKLFF. The chain has TRBV4-2 and TRBJ1-4; possibly TRBD1 for D (5 bases). The V and J ends lost 0 bases and 5 bases respectively, with 13 bases between them. The length of the CDR3 is 16 residues. CDR1 is LGHNA and CDR2 is YNFKEQ in the germline V gene.

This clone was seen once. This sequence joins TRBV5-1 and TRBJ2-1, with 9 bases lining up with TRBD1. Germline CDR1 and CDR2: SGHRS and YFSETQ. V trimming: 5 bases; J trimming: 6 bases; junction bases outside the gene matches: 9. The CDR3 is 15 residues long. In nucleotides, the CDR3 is TGCGCCAGCAGTTCCGATGGGGACAGGGTCAATGAGCAGTTCTTC. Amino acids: CASSSDGDRVNEQFF.

CDR3 in amino acids: CASIGEPYNEQFF. CDR3 sequence (DNA): TGTGCCAGCATTGGGGAACCTTACAATGAGCAGTTCTTC. V is TRBV25-1 and J is TRBJ2-1; D not certain. The CDR3 is 13 residues long. Deletions cut 7 bases from V and 4 bases from J, with 11 bases between. Per germline, CDR1 MGHDK and CDR2 SYGVNS.

CDR3 sequence (DNA): TGTGCCAGCAGCTACCGCAACGGGCCTAATGAAAAACTGTTTTTT. This translates into CASSYRNGPNEKLFF. V usage is TRBV7-2 and J usage is TRBJ1-4; D gene ambiguous. The germline V gene encodes CDR1 SGHTA and CDR2 FQGNSA. CDR3 length: 15 residues. Deletions cut 4 bases from V and 3 bases from J, with 12 bases between.

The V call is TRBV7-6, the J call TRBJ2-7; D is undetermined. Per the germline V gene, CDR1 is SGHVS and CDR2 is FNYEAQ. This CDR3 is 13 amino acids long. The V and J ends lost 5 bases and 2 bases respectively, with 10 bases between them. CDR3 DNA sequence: TGTGCCAGCAGCCCCGGTGGCACCTACGAGCAGTACTTC. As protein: CASSPGGTYEQYF.

CDR3 in amino acids: CASSLDWDTQYF. In nucleotides, the CDR3 is TGCGCCAGCAGCTTGGATTGGGATACGCAGTATTTT. The chain has TRBV5-1 and TRBJ2-3; unclear D gene. This CDR3 has 12 residues. In germline, CDR1 is SGHRS, CDR2 YFSETQ. The V end lost 0 bases, the J end lost 6 bases, and 5 bases lay between the germline ends. Based on the CDR3 plus reference TRBV5-1 and TRBJ2-3, the full variable domain is KAGVTQTPRYLIKTRGQQVTLSCSPISGHRSVSWYQQTPGQGLQFLFEYFSETQRNKGNFPGRFSGRQFSNSRSEMNVSTLELGDSALYLCASSLDWDTQYFGPGTRLTVL.